The 24 T cell receptor beta chains below come from one sample, sequenced in a study of CD8+ T cells in alopecia areata. As the sequencing template, cDNA was produced by extracting RNA and reverse transcribing it. The table came from immunoSEQ multiplex PCR; TCRdb's copy has only in-frame clones and leaves some out. The repertoire includes about 150,000 clones, over 80% of them detected once, and about 14% sits in the top ten. The sequences come from CD8+ T cells sorted from blood, collected at week 0. The receptors stem from a human donor with alopecia areata.

V is TRBV27 and J is TRBJ2-5; a weak D match, TRBD1 (5 bases). The CDR3 consists of 15 residues. Per the germline V gene, CDR1 is MNHEY and CDR2 is SMNVEV (reference sequence). Trimming took off 1 base at V and 5 bases at J, with 14 bases between the two ends. The CDR3 DNA follows: TGTGCCAGCAGTTTATTCCAGGGTTACGGGGAGACCCAGTACTTC. Translated, it gives CASSLFQGYGETQYF.

The gene calls are TRBV7-8 and TRBJ2-4, with D maybe TRBD1 (5 bases). The CDR3 contains 17 residues. Germline V gene data show CDR1 as SGHVS and CDR2 as FQNEAQ. Trimming pared 5 bases from V and 4 bases from J, leaving 21 bases between. The chain's CDR3 is CASSGLFDSGPKNIQYF. In nucleotides, the CDR3 is TGTGCCAGCAGCGGTTTGTTTGATTCAGGGCCAAAAAACATTCAGTACTTC.

This sequence joins TRBV11-2 and TRBJ1-2, with D perhaps matching TRBD1 (6 bases). The CDR3 loop spans 18 amino acids. The V end lost 0 bases, the J end lost 1 base, and 18 bases lay between the germline ends. In germline, CDR1 is SGHAT, CDR2 FQNNGV. CDR3 DNA sequence: TGTGCCAGCAGCTTAGATCAATGGAGGGGAGGGGGTAACTATGGCTACACCTTC. This sequence encodes CASSLDQWRGGGNYGYTF.

The J gene is TRBJ2-5, the V gene TRBV28; D unclear. Germline V CDR1 and CDR2: MDHEN, SYDVKM. CDR3 length: 13 residues. With 3 bases removed from V and 7 bases from J, the gap between germline ends came to 12 bases. CDR3 in DNA: TGTGCCAGCAGTTTTAACAGCCCGGGGACCCAGTACTTC. It yields the protein CASSFNSPGTQYF.

The chain carries TRBV29-1 and TRBJ2-3, with 7 bases that match TRBD2. CDR1 and CDR2 from the germline V gene are SQVTM and ANQGSEA. The V gene end was trimmed by 4 bases and the J gene end by 4 bases; junction bases not matched to a gene: 11. CDR3 size: 15 residues. CDR3 nucleotides: TGCAGCGTTGGTTACAGCGGGAATGTCCCAGATACGCAGTATTTT. The encoded protein is CSVGYSGNVPDTQYF.

This chain connects TRBV27 to TRBJ2-7; 10 nucleotides align to TRBD2. The CDR3 is made up of 14 amino acids. J was trimmed by 2 bases and V by 4 bases; bases with no gene match: 2. Germline CDR1 is MNHEY and CDR2 is SMNVEV (reference sequence). The CDR3 coding sequence is TGTGCCAGCAGTTCAACTAGCGGGACCTACGAGCAGTACTTC. Residues: CASSSTSGTYEQYF.

The chain uses TRBV2 and TRBJ2-3; possibly TRBD1 for D (6 bases). In germline, CDR1 is SNHLY, CDR2 FYNNEI. CDR3 length: 14 amino acids. The V end lost 7 bases, the J end lost 2 bases, and 13 bases lay between the germline ends. In DNA form, the CDR3 reads TGTGCCAGCACCACGGGACAATACACAGATACGCAGTATTTT. It translates to CASTTGQYTDTQYF.

CDR3 DNA: TGTGCCAGCACCCCAACAGGCTTTAGCACAGATACGCAGTATTTT. Protein: CASTPTGFSTDTQYF. V usage is TRBV9 and J usage is TRBJ2-3; maybe TRBD1 (5 bases). This CDR3 region has 15 residues. V was trimmed by 6 bases and J by 0 bases, leaving 14 bases between them. The germline gives CDR1 SGDLS, CDR2 YYNGEE.

The sample holds one count of this clone. The gene calls are TRBV4-1 and TRBJ2-7, with 9 nucleotides matching TRBD2. The CDR3 is 15 residues long. Germline CDR1 and CDR2: MGHRA and YSYEKL. Trimming removed 1 base from V and 3 bases from J; junction bases left unmatched: 4. CDR3 region: CASSQGTSAYYEQYF. The CDR3 region has the DNA TGCGCCAGCAGCCAAGGGACTAGCGCTTACTACGAGCAGTACTTC.

This clone appeared once. This sequence joins TRBV27 and TRBJ2-7; weak D call: TRBD1 (6 bases). V gave up 10 bases and J gave up 4 bases, with 14 bases separating them. The CDR3 has 12 amino acids. In germline, CDR1 is MNHEY, CDR2 SMNVEV (reference sequence). CDR3 sequence reads: CATRTGTYEQYF. For the CDR3, the DNA is TGTGCCACCCGAACAGGGACATACGAGCAGTACTTC.

The rearrangement uses TRBV7-9 and TRBJ2-5; D unresolved. V gave up 2 bases and J gave up 3 bases, with 10 bases separating them. This CDR3 has 14 amino acids. Germline loops: CDR1 SEHNR, CDR2 FQNEAQ (reference sequence). The DNA for the CDR3 is TGTGCCAGCAGCTTAAGTTACGAGGAAGAGACCCAGTACTTC. Translated, it gives CASSLSYEEETQYF.

The chain carries TRBV11-3 and TRBJ2-7, with 8 bases lining up with TRBD1. The V gene end was trimmed by 5 bases and the J gene end by 3 bases; junction bases not matched to a gene: 9. Germline V gene lookup returns CDR1 SGHNT and CDR2 YENEEA. The CDR3 loop spans 15 amino acids. The CDR3 sequence is CASSPRTGTIYEQYF. For the CDR3, the DNA is TGTGCCAGCAGCCCCCGGACAGGGACCATCTACGAGCAGTACTTC.

Remarks on this clone: The same CDR3 is also encoded by other DNA sequences in this sample. The chain employs TRBV27 and TRBJ2-7, with D perhaps matching TRBD2 (6 bases). CDR1 MNHEY and CDR2 SMNVEV come from the germline V gene (reference sequence). V was pared by 2 bases and J by 2 bases, with 10 bases between. There are 14 residues in the CDR3. CDR3 nucleotide sequence: TGTGCCAGCAGTTTAGCGGGGCTGGCCTACGAGCAGTACTTC. Its protein is CASSLAGLAYEQYF.

The chain employs TRBV25-1 and TRBJ2-7, with 7 bases identical to TRBD1. The J segment lost 2 bases and the V segment lost 5 bases, leaving 6 bases of the junction unmatched. The CDR3 has 14 residues. CDR1 is MGHDK and CDR2 is SYGVNS in the germline V gene. The CDR3 region has the DNA TGTGCCAGCAGTCCATGGACAGGTACCTACGAGCAGTACTTC. Its translation: CASSPWTGTYEQYF.

V gene TRBV29-1 combines with J gene TRBJ2-7; perhaps TRBD1 as D (6 bases). The CDR3 spans 15 residues. Per the germline V gene, CDR1 is SQVTM and CDR2 is ANQGSEA. V gave up 1 base and J gave up 1 base, with 14 bases separating them. The DNA for the CDR3 is TGCAGCGTTGAAGGCGGACAGTTAACTTCCTACGAGCAGTACTTC. This translates into CSVEGGQLTSYEQYF.

The rearrangement uses TRBV5-1 and TRBJ2-2; D is uncertain. CDR1 is SGHRS and CDR2 is YFSETQ in the germline V gene. This CDR3 spans 13 amino acids. The V end lost 7 bases, the J end lost 4 bases, and 11 bases lay between the germline ends. CDR3 bases: TGCGCCAGCTCGTTGGCCGGCACCGGGGAGCTGTTTTTT. Protein: CASSLAGTGELFF.

The V call is TRBV19, the J call TRBJ2-7; D tentatively reads TRBD1 or TRBD2 (5 bases each). This CDR3 contains 14 residues. V lost 7 bases and J 2 bases, leaving 15 bases between the germline ends. The germline V gene encodes CDR1 LNHDA and CDR2 SQIVND (reference sequence). The CDR3: CASNGDGETYEQYF. In DNA form, the CDR3 reads TGTGCCAGTAATGGGGACGGAGAAACCTACGAGCAGTACTTC.

The chain recombines TRBV4-2 with TRBJ2-1, with no clear D. CDR1 LGHNA and CDR2 YNFKEQ come from the germline V gene. The V end was cut by 2 bases, the J end by 8 bases, with 10 bases between. The CDR3 spans 13 residues. The CDR3 spells CASSQQESDEQFF. In nucleotides, the CDR3 is TGTGCCAGCAGCCAACAGGAGTCGGATGAGCAGTTCTTC.

This clone showed up just a few times. The gene calls are TRBV4-2 and TRBJ1-6; unclear D gene. Germline-derived CDR1 and CDR2 are LGHNA and YNFKEQ. The CDR3 consists of 12 residues. Deletions cut 6 bases from V and 4 bases from J, with 4 bases between. CDR3 sequence (DNA): TGTGCCAGCAGGCAGTATAATTCACCCCTCCACTTT. Translation: CASRQYNSPLHF.

The V gene is TRBV29-1, the J gene TRBJ2-1; 9 positions match TRBD1. J lost 10 bases, V lost 7 bases, and 11 bases had no gene match. Germline CDR1 and CDR2: SQVTM and ANQGSEA. There are 13 residues in the CDR3. The CDR3, as DNA: TGCAGCGAATCTAGACAGGGGGAATGGGAGCAGTTCTTC. This codes for CSESRQGEWEQFF.

This clone was seen once. This chain joins TRBV5-1 and TRBJ1-1; no clear D gene. The V end lost 1 base, the J end lost 7 bases, and 11 bases lay between the germline ends. The CDR3 is 13 residues long. The V gene's germline CDR1 is SGHRS and CDR2 YFSETQ. This chain's CDR3 is CASSLRAGLEAFF. The CDR3 DNA reads TGCGCCAGCAGCTTGAGGGCAGGCCTTGAAGCTTTCTTT.

The rearrangement links TRBV27 to TRBJ2-1; D is perhaps TRBD1 or TRBD2 (7 bases each). Looked up from germline, CDR1 is MNHEY and CDR2 is SMNVEV (reference sequence). This CDR3 has 18 amino acids. Trimming took 7 bases from V and 0 from J, leaving 22 bases between them. The CDR3 protein is CASTSGGDVWGSYNEQFF. DNA of the CDR3: TGTGCCAGCACCTCAGGGGGGGACGTATGGGGCTCCTACAATGAGCAGTTCTTC.

The rearrangement joins TRBV27 to TRBJ2-6, with 13 bases identical to TRBD2. Germline loops: CDR1 MNHEY, CDR2 SMNVEV (reference sequence). This CDR3 has 18 amino acids. The V and J ends lost 5 bases and 0 bases, in that order; junction bases with no gene match: 4. The CDR3 is CASSPGLAGTSGANVLTF. The CDR3 DNA sequence: TGTGCCAGCAGTCCGGGACTAGCGGGAACCTCTGGGGCCAACGTCCTGACTTTC.

This chain connects TRBV11-2 to TRBJ2-7; no reliable D call. Germline CDR1 SGHAT, CDR2 FQNNGV. Trimming left V 11 bases short and J 0 bases short, with 11 bases between. The CDR3 contains 12 residues. The CDR3 DNA follows: TGTGCCTGCTCCAGGAGCTCCTACGAGCAGTACTTC. It is translated as CACSRSSYEQYF.